This entry concerns a single TCR beta chain. Its antigen is currently unknown. This specimen belongs to a study of T cells after yellow fever vaccination. V lost 6 bases and J 1 base, leaving 19 bases between the germline ends. The CDR3 is 16 residues long. TCRdb analysed the 5' RACE reads with MiXCR anew, one entry per CDR3 protein. The sample has about 510,000 distinct CDR3 sequences, 20% to 25% seen once. Study-level points and caveats: Peaking faster, on day 5 versus 15, the secondary response was nonetheless weaker.

The TCR was taken from a man between 18 and 29 years old who received the YFV17D yellow fever vaccine. This specimen was PBMCs, taken 21 days after the first yellow fever vaccination. The genes are TRBV12-3 or TRBV12-4 and TRBJ2-7; TRBD1 is a possible D gene (5 bases). This CDR3 is CASSQGFNGPSYEQYF. The CDR3, as DNA: TGTGCCAGCAGCCAGGGCTTCAACGGGCCGTCCTACGAGCAGTACTTC.